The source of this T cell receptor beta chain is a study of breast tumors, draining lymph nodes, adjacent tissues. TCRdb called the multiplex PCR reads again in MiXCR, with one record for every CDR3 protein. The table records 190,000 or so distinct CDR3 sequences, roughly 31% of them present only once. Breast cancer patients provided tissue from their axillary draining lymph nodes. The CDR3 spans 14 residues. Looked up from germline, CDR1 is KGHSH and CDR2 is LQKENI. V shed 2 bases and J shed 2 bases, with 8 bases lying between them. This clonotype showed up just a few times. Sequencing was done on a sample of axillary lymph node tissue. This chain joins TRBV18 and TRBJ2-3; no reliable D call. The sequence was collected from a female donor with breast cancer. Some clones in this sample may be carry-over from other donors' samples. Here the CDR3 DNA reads TGTGCCAGCTCACCAAACCCTAACACAGATACGCAGTATTTT. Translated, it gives CASSPNPNTDTQYF.